The 10 T cell receptor beta chains below all came from one sample that was sequenced in a study of metastatic and nonmetastatic thyroid tumors. TCRdb reanalyzed the PCR reads with MiXCR. The sample has roughly 5,200 clones; roughly 29% are singletons. No patient had received any treatment before thyroid surgery. The sequenced sample consisted of adjacent normal tissue. The receptor source for this set is a female donor with papillary thyroid cancer or a benign thyroid nodule (not recorded which). Some clones in this sample may be carry-over from other donors' samples.

This clone ranks as medium-sized (0.01 to 0.1%). This chain links TRBV3-1 with TRBJ2-3; D is perhaps TRBD2 (5 bases). The V gene lost 1 base and the J gene lost 6 bases, with 8 bases spanning the gap. The germline V gene has CDR1 LGHDT and CDR2 YNNKEL (reference sequence). This CDR3 is built from 13 residues. The CDR3 is CASSQAEADTQYF. DNA for the CDR3: TGTGCCAGCAGCCAAGCGGAGGCGGATACGCAGTATTTT.

The CDR3 DNA is TGCAGTGCTCGGGGAGGGACAGAGGTTATTTCACCCCTCCACTTT. It encodes CSARGGTEVISPLHF. The chain combines TRBV20-1 with TRBJ1-6, with 7 bases matching TRBD1. CDR1 is DFQATT and CDR2 is SNEGSKA in the germline V gene (reference sequence). After removal of 5 bases from V and 9 bases from J, the junction contained 13 bases not matched to a gene. This CDR3 contains 15 residues.

This clone was seen more than once but under ten times. This sequence may be a read error, since a much larger clone differs from it by one base. Other DNA sequences in this sample translate to the same CDR3. V is TRBV6-1 and J is TRBJ2-7; TRBD1 agrees at 11 bases. J gave up 7 bases and V 7 bases, and 12 bases lay outside the gene matches. The CDR3 is 15 residues long. Germline CDR1 MNHNS, CDR2 SASEGT. The CDR3 spells CASNAKGQGGEEQYF. The CDR3 DNA reads as TGTGCCAGCAACGCCAAGGGACAGGGGGGGGAAGAGCAGTACTTC.

The table lists this clone with a few counts. A read error is possible here, since a much larger clone lies one base away. Other DNA sequences within the sample encode an identical CDR3. The V and J genes are TRBV6-1 and TRBJ2-7; D might be TRBD1 or TRBD2, each matching 5 bases. V shed 6 bases and J shed 5 bases, with 23 bases lying between them. The CDR3 contains 16 residues. Looked up from germline, CDR1 is MNHNS and CDR2 is SASEGT. The CDR3 sequence is CASRAVTGPLMHEQYF. Here the CDR3 DNA reads TGTGCCAGCAGGGCCGTTACGGGGCCCCTAATGCACGAGCAGTACTTC.

Concerning this clone: This may come from a read error, since a much larger clone is one base off. J is TRBJ2-3 and V is TRBV2; the D is unclear. Germline V gives CDR1 SNHLY, CDR2 FYNNEI. With 4 bases removed from V and 5 bases from J, the gap between germline ends came to 13 bases. The CDR3 totals 14 residues. The CDR3 DNA reads TGTGCCAGCAGTGTAGCTATGCCCGAAGATACGCAGTATTTT. Residues: CASSVAMPEDTQYF.

In its sample, this clone was seen a few times. The gene calls are TRBV7-6 and TRBJ2-1, with 9 positions matching TRBD1. Germline loops: CDR1 SGHVS, CDR2 FNYEAQ. V dropped 1 base and J dropped 6; count of bases not matched to a gene: 7. CDR3 length: 16 amino acids. This CDR3 reads CASSLEQGASGNEQFF. The CDR3 region has the DNA TGTGCCAGCAGCTTAGAACAGGGGGCCAGCGGCAATGAGCAGTTCTTC.

This chain joins TRBV7-2 and TRBJ2-2, with TRBD1 as a possible D gene (6 bases). Trimming removed 6 bases at V and 5 bases at J, with 13 bases between. The germline V gene has CDR1 SGHTA and CDR2 FQGNSA. This CDR3 has 14 amino acids. The CDR3 nucleotides read TGTGCCAGCAGTAAGGGGCAGGGGACCGGGGAGCTGTTTTTT. It is translated as CASSKGQGTGELFF.

This clone was counted at least ten times. The V gene is TRBV11-2, the J gene TRBJ1-5, with a possible D match to TRBD1 (5 bases). CDR1 and CDR2 from the germline V gene are SGHAT and FQNNGV. The CDR3 length is 13 residues. Trimming removed 5 bases at V and 7 bases at J, with 12 bases between. CDR3 in amino acids: CASSPGVRQPQHF. The DNA of the CDR3 is TGTGCCAGCAGCCCGGGGGTGAGGCAGCCCCAGCATTTT. The whole variable domain, remainder taken from reference TRBV11-2 and TRBJ1-5, is EAGVAQSPRYKIIEKRQSVAFWCNPISGHATLYWYQQILGQGPKLLIQFQNNGVVDDSQLPKDRFSAERLKGVDSTLKIQPAKLEDSAVYLCASSPGVRQPQHFGDGTRLSIL.

In regard to this clone: Being one base from a much bigger clone, this may be a read error. The same CDR3 is also encoded by other DNA sequences in this sample. This rearrangement joins TRBV7-8 to TRBJ2-7; the D gene is possibly TRBD1 (5 bases). The V and J ends lost 0 bases and 6 bases respectively, with 12 bases between them. The CDR3 contains 14 residues. The germline V gene has CDR1 SGHVS and CDR2 FQNEAQ. CDR3 sequence (DNA): TGTGCCAGCAGCTTAGCGTGGGATAGGGGCGAGCAGTACTTC. Protein: CASSLAWDRGEQYF.

Comment on this clone: A read error may explain this, as a much larger clone is one base away. Within the sample, other DNA sequences also encode this same CDR3. This chain links TRBV3-1 with TRBJ2-7, with a tentative D call TRBD2 (6 bases). V lost 2 bases to trimming and J lost 5 bases, with 16 bases between them. This CDR3 region has 15 residues. CDR1 LGHDT and CDR2 YNNKEL come from the germline V gene (reference sequence). CDR3 nucleotides: TGTGCCAGCAGCCAACCGTTGGAGGGCGGGGACGAGCAGTACTTC. This gives the protein CASSQPLEGGDEQYF.